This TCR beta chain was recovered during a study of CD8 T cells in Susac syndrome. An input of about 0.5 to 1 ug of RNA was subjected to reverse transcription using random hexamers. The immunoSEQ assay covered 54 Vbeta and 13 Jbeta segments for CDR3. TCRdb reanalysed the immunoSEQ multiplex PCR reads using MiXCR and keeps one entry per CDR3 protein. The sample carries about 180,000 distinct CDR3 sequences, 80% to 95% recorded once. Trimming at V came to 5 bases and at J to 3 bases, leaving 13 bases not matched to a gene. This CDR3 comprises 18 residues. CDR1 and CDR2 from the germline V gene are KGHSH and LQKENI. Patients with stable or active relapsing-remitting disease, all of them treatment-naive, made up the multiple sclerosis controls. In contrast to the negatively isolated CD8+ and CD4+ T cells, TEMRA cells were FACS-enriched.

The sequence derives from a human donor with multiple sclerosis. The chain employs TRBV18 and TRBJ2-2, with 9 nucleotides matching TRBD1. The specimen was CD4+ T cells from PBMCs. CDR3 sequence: CASSSSTGTGLYTGELFF. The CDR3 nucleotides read TGTGCCAGCTCATCCTCCACCGGGACAGGGTTGTACACCGGGGAGCTGTTTTTT.